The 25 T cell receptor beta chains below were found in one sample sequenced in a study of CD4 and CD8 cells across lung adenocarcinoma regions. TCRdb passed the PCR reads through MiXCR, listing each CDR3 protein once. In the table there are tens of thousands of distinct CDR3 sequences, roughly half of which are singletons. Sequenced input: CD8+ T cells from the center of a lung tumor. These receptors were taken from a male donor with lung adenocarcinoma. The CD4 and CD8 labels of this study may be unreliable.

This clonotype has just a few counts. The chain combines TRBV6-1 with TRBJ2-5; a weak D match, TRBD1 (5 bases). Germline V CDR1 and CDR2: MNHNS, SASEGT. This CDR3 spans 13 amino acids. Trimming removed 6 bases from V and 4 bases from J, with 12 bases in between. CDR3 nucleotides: TGTGCCAGCAGAGGGGTTGATGCAGAGACCCAGTACTTC. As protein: CASRGVDAETQYF.

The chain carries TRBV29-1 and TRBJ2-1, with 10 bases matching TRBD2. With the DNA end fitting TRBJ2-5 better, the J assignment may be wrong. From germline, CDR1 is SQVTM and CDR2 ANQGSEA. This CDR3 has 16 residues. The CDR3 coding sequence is TGCAGCGTTGAGTGGGGTCTAGCGGGAGTAGAGGGGACCCAGTACTTC. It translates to CSVEWGLAGVEGTQYF.

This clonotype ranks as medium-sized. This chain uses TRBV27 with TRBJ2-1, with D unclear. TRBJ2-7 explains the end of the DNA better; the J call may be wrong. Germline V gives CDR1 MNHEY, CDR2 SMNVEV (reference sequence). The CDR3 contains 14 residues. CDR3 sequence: CASSLSGFPYEQYF. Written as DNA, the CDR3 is TGTGCCAGCAGTTTATCAGGGTTCCCCTACGAGCAGTACTTC.

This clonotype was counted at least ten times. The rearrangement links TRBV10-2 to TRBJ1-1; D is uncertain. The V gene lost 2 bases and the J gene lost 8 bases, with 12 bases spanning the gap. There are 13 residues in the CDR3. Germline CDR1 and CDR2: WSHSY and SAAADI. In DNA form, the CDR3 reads TGCGCCAGCAGTGAGACGCACCGAGTAGAAGCTTTCTTT. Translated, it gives CASSETHRVEAFF.

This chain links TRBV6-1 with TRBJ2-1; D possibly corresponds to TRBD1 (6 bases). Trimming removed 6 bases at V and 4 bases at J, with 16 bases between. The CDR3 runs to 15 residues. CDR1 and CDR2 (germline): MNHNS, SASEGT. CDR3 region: CASRTATGPYNEQFF. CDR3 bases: TGTGCCAGCAGGACGGCGACAGGTCCTTACAATGAGCAGTTCTTC.

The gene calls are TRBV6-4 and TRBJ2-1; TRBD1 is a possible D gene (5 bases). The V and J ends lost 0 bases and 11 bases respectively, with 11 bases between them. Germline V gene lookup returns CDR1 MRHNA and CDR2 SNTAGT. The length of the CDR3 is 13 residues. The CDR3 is CASSDSSQGKQFF. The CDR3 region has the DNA TGTGCCAGCAGTGACTCGAGTCAGGGCAAGCAGTTCTTC.

In DNA, the CDR3 is TGTGCCAGCCAGAGGAGTCGGGGGGCGGAGAGCACAGATACGCAGTATTTT. This sequence encodes CASQRSRGAESTDTQYF. J is TRBJ2-3 and V is TRBV6-1; D is possibly TRBD2 (7 bases). The CDR3 sequence is 17 residues long. Deletions cut 8 bases from V and 0 bases from J, with 21 bases between. Per germline, CDR1 MNHNS and CDR2 SASEGT.

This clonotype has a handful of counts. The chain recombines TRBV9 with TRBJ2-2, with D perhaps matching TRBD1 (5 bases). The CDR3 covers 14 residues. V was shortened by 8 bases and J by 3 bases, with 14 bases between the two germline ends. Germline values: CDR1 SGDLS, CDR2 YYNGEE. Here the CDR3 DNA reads TGTGCCAGTTCCGGGCAGGGTTACACCGGGGAGCTGTTTTTT. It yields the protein CASSGQGYTGELFF.

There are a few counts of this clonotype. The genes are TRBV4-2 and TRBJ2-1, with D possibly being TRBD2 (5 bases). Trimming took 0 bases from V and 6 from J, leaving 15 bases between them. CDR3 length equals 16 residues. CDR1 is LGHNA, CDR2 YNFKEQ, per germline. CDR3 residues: CASSQESLVVTNEQFF. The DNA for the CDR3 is TGTGCCAGCAGCCAAGAATCACTAGTGGTAACCAATGAGCAGTTCTTC.

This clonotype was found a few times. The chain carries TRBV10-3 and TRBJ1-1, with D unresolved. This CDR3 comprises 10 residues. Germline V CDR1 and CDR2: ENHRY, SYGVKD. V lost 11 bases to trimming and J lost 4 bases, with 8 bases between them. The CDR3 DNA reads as TGTGCCGCCGGTAGCACTGAAGCTTTCTTT. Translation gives CAAGSTEAFF.

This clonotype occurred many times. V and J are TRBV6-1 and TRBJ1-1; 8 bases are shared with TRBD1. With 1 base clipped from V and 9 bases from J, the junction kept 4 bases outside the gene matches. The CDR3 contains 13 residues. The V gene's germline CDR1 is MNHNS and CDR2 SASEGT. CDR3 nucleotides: TGTGCCAGCAGTGAAGGTCGACAGGGGCAAGCTTTCTTT. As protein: CASSEGRQGQAFF.

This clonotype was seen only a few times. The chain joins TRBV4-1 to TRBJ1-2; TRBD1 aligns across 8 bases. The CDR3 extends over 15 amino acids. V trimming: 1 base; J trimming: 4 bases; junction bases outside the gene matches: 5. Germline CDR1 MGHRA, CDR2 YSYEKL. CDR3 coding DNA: TGCGCCAGCAGCCAAGTCTTAGGACAGGGCTATGGCTACACCTTC. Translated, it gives CASSQVLGQGYGYTF.

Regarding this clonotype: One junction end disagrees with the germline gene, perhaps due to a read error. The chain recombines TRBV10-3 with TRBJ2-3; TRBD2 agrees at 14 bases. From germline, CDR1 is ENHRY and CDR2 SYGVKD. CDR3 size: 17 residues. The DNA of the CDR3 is TGTGCCAGCAGTCGTCGACTAGCGGGAGGGCTGGCAGATACGCAGTATTTT. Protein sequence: CASSRRLAGGLADTQYF.

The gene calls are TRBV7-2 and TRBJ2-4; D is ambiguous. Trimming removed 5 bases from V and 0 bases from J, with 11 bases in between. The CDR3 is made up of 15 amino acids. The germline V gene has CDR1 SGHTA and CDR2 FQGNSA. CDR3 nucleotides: TGTGCCAGCAGCGCGATTCTGGGAGCCAAAAACATTCAGTACTTC. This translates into CASSAILGAKNIQYF.

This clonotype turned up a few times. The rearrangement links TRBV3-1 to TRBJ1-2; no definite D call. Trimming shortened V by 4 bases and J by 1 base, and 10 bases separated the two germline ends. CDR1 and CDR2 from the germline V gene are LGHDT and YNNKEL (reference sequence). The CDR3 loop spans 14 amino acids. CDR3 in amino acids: CASSLGRNNYGYTF. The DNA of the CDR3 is TGTGCCAGCAGCCTCGGACGGAATAACTATGGCTACACCTTC.

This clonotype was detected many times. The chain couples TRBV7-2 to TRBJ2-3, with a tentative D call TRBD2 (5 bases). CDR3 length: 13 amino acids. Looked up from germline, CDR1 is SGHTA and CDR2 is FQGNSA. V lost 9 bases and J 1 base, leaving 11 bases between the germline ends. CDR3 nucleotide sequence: TGTGCCAGTGGGAGCTTGGGCACAGATACGCAGTATTTT. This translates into CASGSLGTDTQYF.

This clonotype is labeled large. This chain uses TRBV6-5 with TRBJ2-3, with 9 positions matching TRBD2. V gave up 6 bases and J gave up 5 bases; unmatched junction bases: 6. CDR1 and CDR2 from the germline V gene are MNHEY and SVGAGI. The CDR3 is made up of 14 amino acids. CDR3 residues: CASRLAGVGDTQYF. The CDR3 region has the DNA TGTGCCAGCAGATTAGCGGGAGTGGGAGATACGCAGTATTTT.

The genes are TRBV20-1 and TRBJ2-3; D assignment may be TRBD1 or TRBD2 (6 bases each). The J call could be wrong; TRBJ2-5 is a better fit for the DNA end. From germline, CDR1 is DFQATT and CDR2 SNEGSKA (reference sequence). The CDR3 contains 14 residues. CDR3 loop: CSASLGGGPAAQYF. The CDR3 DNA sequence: TGCAGTGCTTCCCTGGGGGGCGGTCCCGCGGCCCAGTACTTC.

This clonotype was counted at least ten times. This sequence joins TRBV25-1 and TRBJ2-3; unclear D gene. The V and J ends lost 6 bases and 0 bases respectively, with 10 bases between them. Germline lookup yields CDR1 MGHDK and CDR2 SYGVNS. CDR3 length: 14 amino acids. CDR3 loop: CASRTSSSTDTQYF. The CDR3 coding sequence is TGTGCCAGCAGAACGAGCAGCAGCACAGATACGCAGTATTTT. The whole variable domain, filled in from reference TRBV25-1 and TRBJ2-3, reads EADIYQTPRYLVIGTGKKITLECSQTMGHDKMYWYQQDPGMELHLIHYSYGVNSTEKGDLSSESTVSRIRTEHFPLTLESARPSHTSQYLCASRTSSSTDTQYFGPGTRLTVL.

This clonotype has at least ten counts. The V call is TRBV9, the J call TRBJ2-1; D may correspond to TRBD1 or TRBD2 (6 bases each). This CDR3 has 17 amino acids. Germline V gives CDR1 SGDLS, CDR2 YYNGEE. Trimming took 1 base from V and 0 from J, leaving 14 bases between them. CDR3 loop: CASSVSGGLSSYNEQFF. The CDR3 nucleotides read TGTGCCAGCAGCGTATCTGGGGGGCTGAGCTCCTACAATGAGCAGTTCTTC.

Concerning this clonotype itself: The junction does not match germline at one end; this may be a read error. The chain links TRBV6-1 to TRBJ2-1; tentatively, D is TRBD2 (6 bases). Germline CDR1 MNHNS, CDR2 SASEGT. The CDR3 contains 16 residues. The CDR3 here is CASSGPAGVVGGAQFF. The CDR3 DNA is TGTGCCAGCAGTGGACCGGCGGGTGTGGTCGGGGGTGCGCAGTTTTTC.

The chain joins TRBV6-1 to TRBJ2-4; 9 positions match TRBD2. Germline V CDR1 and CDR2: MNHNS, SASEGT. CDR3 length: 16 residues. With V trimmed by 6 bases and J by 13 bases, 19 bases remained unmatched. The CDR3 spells CASSVAGGGATDTQYF. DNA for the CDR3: TGTGCCAGCAGCGTTGCGGGGGGGGGCGCCACAGACACGCAGTACTTC.

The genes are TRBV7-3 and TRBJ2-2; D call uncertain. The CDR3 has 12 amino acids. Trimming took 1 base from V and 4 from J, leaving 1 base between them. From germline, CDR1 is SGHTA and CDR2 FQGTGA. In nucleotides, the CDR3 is TGTGCCAGCAGCTTAAGCACCGGGGAGCTGTTTTTT. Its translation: CASSLSTGELFF.

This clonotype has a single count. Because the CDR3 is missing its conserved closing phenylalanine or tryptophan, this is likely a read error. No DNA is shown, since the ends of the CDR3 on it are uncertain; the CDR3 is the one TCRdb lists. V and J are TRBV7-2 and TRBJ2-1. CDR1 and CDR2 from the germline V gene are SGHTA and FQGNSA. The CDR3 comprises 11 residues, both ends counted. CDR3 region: CASSLRLLVVL.

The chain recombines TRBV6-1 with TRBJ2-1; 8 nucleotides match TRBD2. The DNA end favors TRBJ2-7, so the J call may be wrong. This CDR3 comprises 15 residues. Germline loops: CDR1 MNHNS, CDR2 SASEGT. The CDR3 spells CASEQERGSSYEQYF. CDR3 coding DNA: TGTGCCAGTGAGCAAGAGCGGGGGAGCTCCTACGAGCAGTACTTC.